Sequencing of this T cell receptor (beta chain) was carried out in a study of T-cell reconstitution after alpha-beta-depleted transplantation in children. Whole-study findings and limits: Surviving recipient T cells and intrathymic progenitors accounted for some patients' high TCRbeta diversity at day 60. A year post-transplant, T-cell counts and diversity derived mostly from newly produced T cells.

Trimming shortened V by 7 bases and J by 1 base, and 10 bases separated the two germline ends. The germline gives CDR1 SQVTM, CDR2 ANQGSEA. This CDR3 region has 12 residues. The sample holds many counts of this clonotype. Its antigen remains unknown. Preparation of the TCRbeta library was carried out with unique molecular identifiers. TCRdb processed the PCR reads anew with MiXCR; each CDR3 protein has one entry. The sample contains approximately 630,000 distinct CDR3 sequences, approximately 14% of which appear only once. The V call is TRBV29-1, the J call TRBJ1-1; possibly TRBD1 for D (5 bases). The source material was PBMCs, sampled before TCRalphabeta/CD19-depleted stem cell transplant. The receptor was isolated from a girl aged 2 to 9 with congenital amegakaryocytic thrombocytopenia, due to receive a stem cell transplant. In DNA form, the CDR3 reads TGCAGCGCGGGACGGTGGAACACTGAAGCTTTCTTT. Protein sequence: CSAGRWNTEAFF.